The rows below give T cell receptor beta chains drawn from one sample of a study of PD-1 blockade in classical Hodgkin lymphoma. The repertoire was sequenced with immunoSEQ multiplex PCR; TCRdb's copy has only in-frame clones and lacks some. The profile covers around 26,000 clones, with around 94% appearing a single time and about 4.3% taken by the ten largest. The sequencing input was peripheral blood mononuclear cells (PBMCs). The receptors were gathered from a human donor with classical Hodgkin lymphoma. The CDR3 runs from the conserved cysteine through the conserved F or W. The D gene is left open where the match is weak.

>.|TRBJ1-2|TRBV13
TGTGCCAGCAGGCGAGTGGACAACTATGGCTACACCTTC
CASRRVDNYGYTF
>TRBD1|TRBJ2-5|TRBV5-5
TGTGCCAGCAGCTTAGGGACAGGGCGTGTGACCCAGTACTTC
CASSLGTGRVTQYF
>.|TRBJ1-1|TRBV5-6
TGTGCCAGCAGCTTGTGGAAAGGAGACTACGTGAGAGCTTTCTTT
CASSLWKGDYVRAFF
>.|TRBJ1-2|TRBV19
TGTGCCACTTCCGAGACAGGCAACTATGGCTACACCTTC
CATSETGNYGYTF
>.|TRBJ1-5|TRBV30
TGTGCCTGGAGTAGGGGAGGGAAGAGCAATCAGCCCCAGCATTTT
CAWSRGGKSNQPQHF
>TRBD1|TRBJ1-3|TRBV11-3
TGTGCCAGCAGCATCGGGACAGGCAACTCTGGAAACACCATATATTTT
CASSIGTGNSGNTIYF
>.|TRBJ1-2|TRBV28
TGTGCCAGCAGTCCCCCTTTCGGTGCGGGGGAAGGAGGCTACACCTTC
CASSPPFGAGEGGYTF
>TRBD2|TRBJ2-3|TRBV7-6
TGTGCCAGCAGCCCCCTTAATGTACTAGCGGGAGACGCAGATACGCAGTATTTT
CASSPLNVLAGDADTQYF
>.|TRBJ2-6|TRBV5-8
TGTGCCAGCAGCGATGGCGGCTCTGGGGCCAACGTCCTGACTTTC
CASSDGGSGANVLTF
>.|TRBJ2-2|TRBV30
TGTGCCTGGGCCCTTACCGGGACATCGAACACCGGGGAGCTGTTTTTT
CAWALTGTSNTGELFF
>.|TRBJ2-7|TRBV9
TGTGCCAGCAGCTACTGGACCAGCGGGGAGCAGTACTTC
CASSYWTSGEQYF
>.|TRBJ1-5|TRBV5-5
TGTGCCAGCAGCGCCCACCCGACAGGTATCAATCAGCCCCAGCATTTT
CASSAHPTGINQPQHF